This T cell receptor beta chain was captured by sequencing in a study of CD8+ T cells in alopecia areata. This clone has just one count. Treatment described: oral pan-JAK inhibitor, 5-10 mg twice daily. There are 14 residues in the CDR3. V lost 1 base and J 4 bases, leaving 10 bases between the germline ends. The V gene's germline CDR1 is MGHRA and CDR2 YSYEKL. cDNA reverse transcribed from extracted RNA served as the sequencing template. TCRdb's table, derived via immunoSEQ multiplex PCR, lists solely in-frame clones and lacks some. The table has about 210,000 clones, under 75% seen once. The V call is TRBV4-1, the J call TRBJ1-2; no firm D call. The sequencing here drew on CD4+ T cells sorted from blood, taken at week 4, from a patient treated with tofacitinib. This receptor was taken from a human donor with alopecia areata. The CDR3 reads CASSQGAQGYGYTF. The CDR3 DNA is TGCGCCAGCAGCCAAGGAGCCCAAGGCTATGGCTACACCTTC.